The next 14 T cell receptor beta chains were all read from a single sample in a study of cytomegalovirus exposure and HLA in healthy donors. The PCR made use of 60 Vbeta and 13 Jbeta primers. Here immunoSEQ multiplex PCR was the method, and the copy in TCRdb shows in-frame clones only, minus some. The sample has more than 110,000 clones; approximately 80% are singletons. Sequenced sample: PBMCs. Receptors originate from a male donor in good health and CMV-seronegative.

V usage is TRBV29-1 and J usage is TRBJ2-3, with 8 bases that match TRBD2. V was pared by 5 bases and J by 1 base, with 5 bases of the junction left unmatched. This CDR3 contains 14 residues. Germline V gene data show CDR1 as SQVTM and CDR2 as ANQGSEA. The CDR3 spells CSVQRGTGTDTQYF. The CDR3, as DNA: TGCAGCGTTCAGCGGGGGACTGGCACAGATACGCAGTATTTT.

V and J are TRBV6-6 and TRBJ2-7, with a possible D match to TRBD2 (5 bases). CDR1 is MNHNY, CDR2 SVGAGI, per germline (reference sequence). Trimming left V 4 bases short and J 5 bases short, with 6 bases between. The CDR3 loop spans 11 amino acids. CDR3 bases: TGTGCCAGCAGTTCGCGGGACGAGCAGTACTTC. Its protein is CASSSRDEQYF.

This chain connects TRBV7-6 to TRBJ2-2; D not certain. This CDR3 has 12 residues. The ends were cut back, 5 bases at V and 9 bases at J, with 10 bases in the middle. Germline V gene sequence: CDR1 SGHVS, CDR2 FNYEAQ. CDR3 DNA sequence: TGTGCCAGCAGCCCCTTCTCCCGGGAGCTGTTTTTT. This gives the protein CASSPFSRELFF. The variable domain in full, with the rest retrieved from reference TRBV7-6 and TRBJ2-2, is GAGVSQSPRYKVTKRGQDVALRCDPISGHVSLYWYRQALGQGPEFLTYFNYEAQQDKSGLPNDRFSAERPEGSISTLTIQRTEQRDSAMYRCASSPFSRELFFGEGSRLTVL.

The chain links TRBV7-8 to TRBJ1-6; tentatively, D is TRBD1 (5 bases). The CDR3 length is 17 residues. In germline, CDR1 is SGHVS, CDR2 FQNEAQ. With 5 bases removed from V and 7 bases from J, the gap between germline ends came to 21 bases. CDR3 sequence (DNA): TGTGCCAGCAGCGCACGTCGGACGGGGGGAGCGAATTCACCCCTCCACTTT. The encoded protein is CASSARRTGGANSPLHF.

V usage is TRBV30 and J usage is TRBJ1-6, with D tentatively TRBD1 (6 bases). The germline CDR1 and CDR2 sequences are GTSNPN and SVGIG (reference sequence). The CDR3 extends over 14 amino acids. The V and J ends lost 0 bases and 13 bases respectively, with 16 bases between them. CDR3 region: CAWSVGQGSYPLHF. The CDR3 DNA sequence: TGTGCCTGGAGTGTAGGCCAGGGGAGTTATCCCCTCCACTTT.

The chain recombines TRBV9 with TRBJ2-5; D might be TRBD1 (6 bases). Germline V CDR1 and CDR2: SGDLS, YYNGEE. The ends were cut back, 0 bases at V and 4 bases at J, with 13 bases in the middle. There are 15 residues in the CDR3. This CDR3 reads CASSVGQGQRETQYF. The CDR3 coding sequence is TGTGCCAGCAGCGTAGGGCAGGGGCAGCGAGAGACCCAGTACTTC.

This sequence joins TRBV2 and TRBJ2-3; D gene ambiguous. V was clipped by 5 bases and J by 11 bases, with 11 bases between them. Germline-derived CDR1 and CDR2 are SNHLY and FYNNEI. The CDR3 is made up of 11 amino acids. The CDR3 protein is CASSLIPGQYF. CDR3 sequence (DNA): TGTGCCAGCAGTCTCATCCCGGGGCAGTATTTT. The full variable domain, in which reference TRBV2 and TRBJ2-3 provide the parts outside the CDR3, is EPEVTQTPSHQVTQMGQEVILRCVPISNHLYFYWYRQILGQKVEFLVSFYNNEISEKSEIFDDQFSVERPDGSNFTLKIRSTKLEDSAMYFCASSLIPGQYFGPGTRLTVL.

This clone came up once. The chain carries TRBV5-1 and TRBJ2-5, with TRBD2 as a possible D gene (6 bases). Per the germline V gene, CDR1 is SGHRS and CDR2 is YFSETQ. Trimming took off 2 bases at V and 3 bases at J, with 8 bases between the two ends. The CDR3 covers 13 residues. CDR3 amino acids: CASSFPGEETQYF. DNA of the CDR3: TGCGCCAGCAGCTTCCCGGGGGAAGAGACCCAGTACTTC.

This clone was seen more than once but under ten times. CDR3 sequence (DNA): TGTGCCAGCAGCTTAGGCAGGGTGGGATTCGGGTACGAGCAGTACTTC. This sequence encodes CASSLGRVGFGYEQYF. The rearrangement uses TRBV7-8 and TRBJ2-7, with D tentatively TRBD1 (5 bases). Between the trimmed V and J ends, which lost 1 base and 4 bases, there was a span of 17 bases. The CDR3 contains 16 residues. Looked up from germline, CDR1 is SGHVS and CDR2 is FQNEAQ.

This clone has only a few counts. This chain links TRBV18 with TRBJ2-2, with 9 bases identical to TRBD1. The CDR3 extends over 16 amino acids. Germline V gives CDR1 KGHSH, CDR2 LQKENI. The V gene end was trimmed by 6 bases and the J gene end by 2 bases; junction bases not matched to a gene: 7. CDR3 in DNA: TGTGCCAGCTCCTTCAGGACAGGGGATAACACCGGGGAGCTGTTTTTT. Encoded protein: CASSFRTGDNTGELFF.

The V and J genes are TRBV5-1 and TRBJ1-1, with a weak D call TRBD1 (5 bases). Trimming took 2 bases from V and 0 from J, leaving 14 bases between them. CDR3 size: 16 residues. The V gene's germline CDR1 is SGHRS and CDR2 YFSETQ. In nucleotides, the CDR3 is TGCGCCAGCAGCTTCGACAGTAGGAGGGTGAACACTGAAGCTTTCTTT. Translated, it gives CASSFDSRRVNTEAFF. Together with reference TRBV5-1 and TRBJ1-1, the CDR3 gives the full variable domain: KAGVTQTPRYLIKTRGQQVTLSCSPISGHRSVSWYQQTPGQGLQFLFEYFSETQRNKGNFPGRFSGRQFSNSRSEMNVSTLELGDSALYLCASSFDSRRVNTEAFFGQGTRLTVV.

This clone was observed a handful of times. This chain links TRBV7-2 with TRBJ2-5; the D gene is possibly TRBD2 (7 bases). The CDR3 is 16 residues long. Trimming left V 5 bases short and J 5 bases short, with 21 bases between. Germline V gene sequence: CDR1 SGHTA, CDR2 FQGNSA. The CDR3 loop is CASSRPRGAIMETQYF. The CDR3 DNA follows: TGTGCCAGCAGCCGACCACGGGGGGCCATTATGGAGACCCAGTACTTC.

The chain recombines TRBV5-8 with TRBJ2-2; 8 positions match TRBD1. CDR3 size: 16 residues. Germline CDR1 SGHTS, CDR2 YDEGEE. V dropped 3 bases and J dropped 4; count of bases not matched to a gene: 8. In nucleotides, the CDR3 is TGTGCCAGCAGCTCCAAGAGACAGGGGCCCACCGGGGAGCTGTTTTTT. Protein product: CASSSKRQGPTGELFF.

In its sample, this clone was seen a few times. The V and J genes are TRBV6-1 and TRBJ1-1, with D unclear. The CDR3 spans 16 residues. CDR1 is MNHNS and CDR2 is SASEGT in the germline V gene. The V end was cut by 3 bases, the J end by 0 bases, with 14 bases between. CDR3 in amino acids: CASSEGSLKMNTEAFF. The CDR3 DNA follows: TGTGCCAGCAGTGAGGGCAGTCTTAAGATGAACACTGAAGCTTTCTTT.